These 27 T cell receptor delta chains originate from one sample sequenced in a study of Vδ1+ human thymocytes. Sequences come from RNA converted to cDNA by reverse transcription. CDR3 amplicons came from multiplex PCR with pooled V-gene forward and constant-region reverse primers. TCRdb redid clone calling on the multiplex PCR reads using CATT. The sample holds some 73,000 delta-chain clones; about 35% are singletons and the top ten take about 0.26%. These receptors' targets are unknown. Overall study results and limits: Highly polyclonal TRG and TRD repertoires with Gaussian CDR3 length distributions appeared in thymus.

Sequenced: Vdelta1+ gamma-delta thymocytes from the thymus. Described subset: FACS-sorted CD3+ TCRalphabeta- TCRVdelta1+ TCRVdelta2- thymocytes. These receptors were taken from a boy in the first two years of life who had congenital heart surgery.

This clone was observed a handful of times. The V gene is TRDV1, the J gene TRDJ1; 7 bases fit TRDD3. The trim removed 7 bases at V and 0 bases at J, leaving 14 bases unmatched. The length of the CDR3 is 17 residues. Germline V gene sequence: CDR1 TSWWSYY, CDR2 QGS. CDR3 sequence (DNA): TGTGCTCTTGTTCGATCTGCGGATACGGACTACACCGATAAACTCATCTTT. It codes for CALVRSADTDYTDKLIF.

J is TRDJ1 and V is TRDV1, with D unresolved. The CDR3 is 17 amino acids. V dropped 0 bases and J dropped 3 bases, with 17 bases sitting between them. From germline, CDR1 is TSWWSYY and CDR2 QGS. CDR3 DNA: TGTGCTCTTGGGGAACTTTGTATTGGGCCTTTATCCGATAAACTCATCTTT. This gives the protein CALGELCIGPLSDKLIF.

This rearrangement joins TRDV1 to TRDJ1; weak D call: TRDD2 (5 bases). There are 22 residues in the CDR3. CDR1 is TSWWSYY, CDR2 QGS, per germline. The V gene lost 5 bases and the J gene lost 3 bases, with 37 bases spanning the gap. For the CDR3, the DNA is TGTGCTCTTGGGCTCACCACGCACCCTACGTGGACTTTGTTGTACGCCTCCGATAAACTCATCTTT. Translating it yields CALGLTTHPTWTLLYASDKLIF.

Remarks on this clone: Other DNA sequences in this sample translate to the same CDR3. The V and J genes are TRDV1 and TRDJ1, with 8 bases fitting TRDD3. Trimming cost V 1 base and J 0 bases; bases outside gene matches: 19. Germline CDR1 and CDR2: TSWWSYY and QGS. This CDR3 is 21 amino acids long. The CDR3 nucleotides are TGTGCTCTTGGGGAACCCCAGGCAGCATGGACTGGGGGGGTTTACACCGATAAACTCATCTTT. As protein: CALGEPQAAWTGGVYTDKLIF.

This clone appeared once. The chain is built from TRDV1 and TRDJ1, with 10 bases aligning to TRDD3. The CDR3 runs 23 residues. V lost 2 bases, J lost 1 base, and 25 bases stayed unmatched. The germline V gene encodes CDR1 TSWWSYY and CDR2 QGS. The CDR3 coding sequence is TGTGCTCTTGGGGAATTCGAAGACACTTTCTCATCGTACTGGGGGATCGGCACCGATAAACTCATCTTT. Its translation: CALGEFEDTFSSYWGIGTDKLIF.

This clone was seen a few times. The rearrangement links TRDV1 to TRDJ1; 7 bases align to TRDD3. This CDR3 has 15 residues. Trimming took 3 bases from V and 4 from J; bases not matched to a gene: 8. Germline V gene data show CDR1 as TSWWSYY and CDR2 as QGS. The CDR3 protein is CALGDRGIRDDKLIF. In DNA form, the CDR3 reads TGTGCTCTTGGGGATAGGGGGATCCGCGACGATAAACTCATCTTT.

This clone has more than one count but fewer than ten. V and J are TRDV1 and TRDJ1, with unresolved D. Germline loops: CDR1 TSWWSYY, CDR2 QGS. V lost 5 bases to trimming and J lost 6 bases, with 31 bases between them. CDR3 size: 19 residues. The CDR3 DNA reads TGTGCTCTTGGGACCACAATTGAACCGGCTAGGCCCCTATATTATAAACTCATCTTT. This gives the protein CALGTTIEPARPLYYKLIF.

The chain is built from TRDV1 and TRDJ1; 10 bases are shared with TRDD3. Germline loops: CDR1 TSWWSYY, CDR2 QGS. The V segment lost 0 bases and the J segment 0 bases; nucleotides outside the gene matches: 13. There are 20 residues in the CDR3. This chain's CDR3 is CALGELLILTTGGYTDKLIF. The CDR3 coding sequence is TGTGCTCTTGGGGAACTATTGATACTCACTACTGGGGGATACACCGATAAACTCATCTTT.

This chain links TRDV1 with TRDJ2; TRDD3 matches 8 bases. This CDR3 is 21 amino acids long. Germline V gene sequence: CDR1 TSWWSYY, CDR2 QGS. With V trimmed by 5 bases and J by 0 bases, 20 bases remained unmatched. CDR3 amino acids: CALGQRLYVPWGKALTAQLFF. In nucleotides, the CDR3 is TGTGCTCTTGGGCAAAGGCTCTACGTCCCCTGGGGGAAGGCTTTGACAGCACAACTCTTCTTT.

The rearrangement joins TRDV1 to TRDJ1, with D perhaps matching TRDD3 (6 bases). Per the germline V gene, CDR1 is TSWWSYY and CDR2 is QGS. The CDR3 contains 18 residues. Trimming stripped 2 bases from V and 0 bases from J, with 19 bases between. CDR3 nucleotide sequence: TGTGCTCTTGGGGAATTGCGTCCTAGGATACCCTACACCGATAAACTCATCTTT. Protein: CALGELRPRIPYTDKLIF.

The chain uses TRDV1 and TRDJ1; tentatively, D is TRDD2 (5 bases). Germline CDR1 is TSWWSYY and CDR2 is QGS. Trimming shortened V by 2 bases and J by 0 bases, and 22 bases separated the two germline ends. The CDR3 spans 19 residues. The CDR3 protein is CALGEGVSFGLRYTDKLIF. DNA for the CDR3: TGTGCTCTTGGGGAAGGTGTGTCCTTCGGGCTCCGGTACACCGATAAACTCATCTTT.

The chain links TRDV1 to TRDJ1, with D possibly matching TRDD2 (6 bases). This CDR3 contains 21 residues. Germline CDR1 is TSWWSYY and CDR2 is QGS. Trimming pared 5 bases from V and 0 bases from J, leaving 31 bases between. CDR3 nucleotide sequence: TGTGCTCTTGGGAAGGGATCGTCCTTCCCCCTACGAGACGGGTACACCGATAAACTCATCTTT. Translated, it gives CALGKGSSFPLRDGYTDKLIF.

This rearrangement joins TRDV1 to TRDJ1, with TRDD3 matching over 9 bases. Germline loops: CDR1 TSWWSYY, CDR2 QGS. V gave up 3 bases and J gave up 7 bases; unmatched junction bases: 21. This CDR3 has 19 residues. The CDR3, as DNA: TGTGCTCTTGGGGACCCGGCCACTATGGGACTGGGGGAAAGGGCTAAACTCATCTTT. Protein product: CALGDPATMGLGERAKLIF.

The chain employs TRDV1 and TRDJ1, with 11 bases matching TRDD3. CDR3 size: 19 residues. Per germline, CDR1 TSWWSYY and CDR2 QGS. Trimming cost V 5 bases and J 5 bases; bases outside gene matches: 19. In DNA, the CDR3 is TGTGCTCTTGGGTCGCGCTTCTGGGGGATACCGGGGCTAGGGGATAAACTCATCTTT. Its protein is CALGSRFWGIPGLGDKLIF.

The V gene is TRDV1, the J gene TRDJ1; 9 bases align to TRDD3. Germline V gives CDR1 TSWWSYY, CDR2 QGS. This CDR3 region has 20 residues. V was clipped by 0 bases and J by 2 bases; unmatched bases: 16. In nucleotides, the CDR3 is TGTGCTCTTGGGGAACTTCGCCTACGGTTAATACTGGGGGAGACCGATAAACTCATCTTT. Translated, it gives CALGELRLRLILGETDKLIF.

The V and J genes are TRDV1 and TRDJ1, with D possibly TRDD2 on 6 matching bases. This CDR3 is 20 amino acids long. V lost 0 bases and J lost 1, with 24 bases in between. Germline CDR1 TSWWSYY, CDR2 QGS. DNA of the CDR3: TGTGCTCTTGGGGAACTACCCCGTCGTCCTACCCCTACTTGCACCGATAAACTCATCTTT. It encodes CALGELPRRPTPTCTDKLIF.

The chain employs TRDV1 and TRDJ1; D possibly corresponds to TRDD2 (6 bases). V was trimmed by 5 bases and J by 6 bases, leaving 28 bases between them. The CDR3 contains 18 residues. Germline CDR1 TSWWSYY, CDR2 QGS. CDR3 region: CALGNGALLRGPNHKLIF. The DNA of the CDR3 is TGTGCTCTTGGGAACGGCGCACTCCTACGGGGACCCAATCATAAACTCATCTTT.

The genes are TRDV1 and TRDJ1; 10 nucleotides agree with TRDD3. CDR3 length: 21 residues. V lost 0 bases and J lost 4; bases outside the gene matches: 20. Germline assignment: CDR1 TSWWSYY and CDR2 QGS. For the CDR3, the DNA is TGTGCTCTTGGGGAACTTAGACTTCCTACGGTACTGGGGGATTGGGTCGATAAACTCATCTTT. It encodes CALGELRLPTVLGDWVDKLIF.

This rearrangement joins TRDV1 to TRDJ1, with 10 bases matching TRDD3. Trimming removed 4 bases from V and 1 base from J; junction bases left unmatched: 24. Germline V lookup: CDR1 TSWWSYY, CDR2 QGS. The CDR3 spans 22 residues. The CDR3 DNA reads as TGTGCTCTTGGGGGACTGTGGAACCTAACGGGGGGGGATACGCAGGGCACCGATAAACTCATCTTT. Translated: CALGGLWNLTGGDTQGTDKLIF.

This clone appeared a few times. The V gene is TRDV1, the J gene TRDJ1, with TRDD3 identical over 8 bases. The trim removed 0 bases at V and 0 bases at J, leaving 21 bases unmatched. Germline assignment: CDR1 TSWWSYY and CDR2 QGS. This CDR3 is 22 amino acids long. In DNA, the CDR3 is TGTGCTCTTGGGGAACTAGGGCGGCCTCCCCAGTACTGGGGGTTCTACACCGATAAACTCATCTTT. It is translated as CALGELGRPPQYWGFYTDKLIF.

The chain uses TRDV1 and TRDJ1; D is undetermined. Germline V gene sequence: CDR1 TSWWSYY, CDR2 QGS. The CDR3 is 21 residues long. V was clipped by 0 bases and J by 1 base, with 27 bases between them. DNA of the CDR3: TGTGCTCTTGGGGAACTAGGCCTAGAGGTACGCTTTGCCCGCCCCACCGATAAACTCATCTTT. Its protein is CALGELGLEVRFARPTDKLIF.

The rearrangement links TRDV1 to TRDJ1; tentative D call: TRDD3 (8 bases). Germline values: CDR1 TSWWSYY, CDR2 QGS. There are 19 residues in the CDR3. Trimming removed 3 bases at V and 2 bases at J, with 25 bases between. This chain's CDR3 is CALGDRFLQGYAGTDKLIF. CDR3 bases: TGTGCTCTTGGGGATAGGTTCCTACAGGGATACGCGGGGACCGATAAACTCATCTTT.

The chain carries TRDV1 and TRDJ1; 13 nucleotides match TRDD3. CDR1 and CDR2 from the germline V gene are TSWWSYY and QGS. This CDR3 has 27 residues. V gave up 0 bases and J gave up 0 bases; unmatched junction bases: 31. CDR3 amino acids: CALGELPDTFPTTGGYATFSYTDKLIF. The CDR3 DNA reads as TGTGCTCTTGGGGAACTGCCAGATACCTTTCCCACTACTGGGGGATACGCAACTTTTTCGTACACCGATAAACTCATCTTT.

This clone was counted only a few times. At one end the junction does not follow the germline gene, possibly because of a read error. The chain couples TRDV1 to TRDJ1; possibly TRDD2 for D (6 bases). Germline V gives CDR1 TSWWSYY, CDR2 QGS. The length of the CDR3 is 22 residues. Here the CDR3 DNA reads TGTGCTCTTGGGGAACTTCGGCCTTCCCAGCAGTACTGGCGTAAATCAACCGATAGACTCATCTTT. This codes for CALGELRPSQQYWRKSTDRLIF.

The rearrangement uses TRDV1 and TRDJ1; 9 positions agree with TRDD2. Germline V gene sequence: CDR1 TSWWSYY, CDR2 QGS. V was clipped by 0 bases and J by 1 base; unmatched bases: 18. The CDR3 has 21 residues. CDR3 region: CALGELGCRPSYEPSTDKLIF. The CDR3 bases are TGTGCTCTTGGGGAACTAGGATGCCGCCCTTCCTACGAACCCAGCACCGATAAACTCATCTTT.

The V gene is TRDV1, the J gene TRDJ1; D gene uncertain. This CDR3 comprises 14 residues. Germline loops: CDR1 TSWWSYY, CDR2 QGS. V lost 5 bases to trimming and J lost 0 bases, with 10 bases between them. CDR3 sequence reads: CALGSLKYTDKLIF. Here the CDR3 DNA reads TGTGCTCTTGGGTCTCTTAAATACACCGATAAACTCATCTTT.

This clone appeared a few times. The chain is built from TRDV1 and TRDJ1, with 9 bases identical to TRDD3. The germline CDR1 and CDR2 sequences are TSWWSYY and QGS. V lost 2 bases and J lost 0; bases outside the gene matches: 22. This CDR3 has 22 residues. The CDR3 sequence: CALGEFILQTGGPPPYTDKLIF. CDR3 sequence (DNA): TGTGCTCTTGGGGAATTCATCCTACAGACTGGGGGACCTCCTCCGTACACCGATAAACTCATCTTT.